Each of the 11 T cell receptor beta chains below was sequenced from the same sample in a study of T-cell memory formation after mild COVID-19. TCRdb recomputed calls from the 5' RACE reads with MiXCR, one row per CDR3 protein. The sample lists about 160,000 distinct CDR3 sequences, 25% to 40% occurring once. The sequencing input was PBMCs or a T cell subset sorted from them (not recorded which). Source of these receptors: an adult woman who had mild COVID-19 (a few samples of this study predate the infection). Cell type and time point are not known.

This clonotype was observed a few times. This chain connects TRBV6-6 to TRBJ1-3; D ambiguous. Germline lookup yields CDR1 MNHNY and CDR2 SVGAGI (reference sequence). This CDR3 spans 15 amino acids. V was shortened by 0 bases and J by 2 bases, with 8 bases between the two germline ends. Here the CDR3 DNA reads TGTGCCAGCAGTTACTCTGGGGTCGCTGGAAACACCATATATTTT. Its translation is CASSYSGVAGNTIYF.

This clonotype was seen more than once but under ten times. The chain links TRBV4-3 to TRBJ2-5, with D hard to call. CDR3 length: 15 residues. Germline V lookup: CDR1 LGHNA, CDR2 YSLEER. Trimming left V 4 bases short and J 5 bases short, with 17 bases between. The CDR3 nucleotides read TGCGCCAGCAGCCCCCGCCCCGGAGAATCGGAGACCCAGTACTTC. Its protein is CASSPRPGESETQYF.

V usage is TRBV6-2 or TRBV6-3 and J usage is TRBJ1-1; maybe TRBD1 (6 bases). The germline V and J ends were trimmed by 4 bases and 1 base, with 10 bases remaining between them. Germline-derived CDR1 and CDR2 are MNHEY and SVGEGT. CDR3 size: 14 residues. DNA of the CDR3: TGTGCCAGCAGTTTCGGACAGCCGAACACTGAAGCTTTCTTT. Its protein is CASSFGQPNTEAFF.

This clonotype was detected a few times. The J gene is TRBJ2-2, the V gene TRBV25-1, with 8 bases that match TRBD2. After removal of 2 bases from V and 6 bases from J, the junction contained 5 bases not matched to a gene. This CDR3 has 15 amino acids. Germline V gene data show CDR1 as MGHDK and CDR2 as SYGVNS. CDR3 sequence reads: CASSEQREIAGELFF. CDR3 sequence (DNA): TGTGCCAGCAGTGAACAGCGGGAGATAGCCGGGGAGCTGTTTTTT.

This clonotype was recorded a few times. This rearrangement joins TRBV6-2 or TRBV6-3 to TRBJ2-7; D call uncertain. The V end lost 4 bases, the J end lost 2 bases, and 12 bases lay between the germline ends. The CDR3 contains 14 residues. Germline V gene lookup returns CDR1 MNHEY and CDR2 SVGEGT. CDR3 nucleotides: TGTGCCAGCAGTTTAGTTCTCCCAGCCTACGAGCAGTACTTC. Translation gives CASSLVLPAYEQYF.

Only a few counts were recorded for this clonotype. A read error may account for a junction end that differs from germline. The gene calls are TRBV3-1 and TRBJ1-2; D is possibly TRBD1 (6 bases). The CDR3 runs 13 residues. CDR1 and CDR2 from the germline V gene are LGHDT and YNNKEL (reference sequence). This CDR3 is CASNQQGTSGYTF. In DNA form, the CDR3 reads TGTGCCAGCAACCAACAGGGTACATCTGGCTACACCTTC.

The chain recombines TRBV7-9 with TRBJ2-3; 11 nucleotides match TRBD1. V trimming: 3 bases; J trimming: 4 bases; junction bases outside the gene matches: 6. From germline, CDR1 is SEHNR and CDR2 FQNEAQ (reference sequence). The CDR3 spans 16 residues. The CDR3, as DNA: TGTGCCAGCAGCTTGGACAGGGGGCGCCGGGCAGATACGCAGTATTTT. Encoded protein: CASSLDRGRRADTQYF.

This clonotype has a handful of counts. The gene calls are TRBV4-3 and TRBJ2-3, with 8 positions matching TRBD2. CDR3 length equals 16 residues. After removal of 4 bases from V and 1 base from J, the junction contained 7 bases not matched to a gene. From germline, CDR1 is LGHNA and CDR2 YSLEER. The CDR3 bases are TGCGCCAGCAGCCCTCTAGCGGGTGCGGGCACAGATACGCAGTATTTT. Translated, it gives CASSPLAGAGTDTQYF.

This chain uses TRBV2 with TRBJ2-7; 9 nucleotides align to TRBD1. The CDR3 covers 14 residues. V shed 4 bases, J shed 2 bases, and the junction held 3 bases outside the gene matches. Per the germline V gene, CDR1 is SNHLY and CDR2 is FYNNEI. The CDR3 nucleotides read TGTGCCAGCAGTGTGGACAGGGGCACCTACGAGCAGTACTTC. It yields the protein CASSVDRGTYEQYF. Together with reference TRBV2 and TRBJ2-7, the CDR3 gives the full variable domain: EPEVTQTPSHQVTQMGQEVILRCVPISNHLYFYWYRQILGQKVEFLVSFYNNEISEKSEIFDDQFSVERPDGSNFTLKIRSTKLEDSAMYFCASSVDRGTYEQYFGPGTRLTVT.

The J gene is TRBJ2-7, the V gene TRBV4-3; TRBD2 aligns across 10 bases. CDR3 size: 15 residues. The trim removed 0 bases at V and 6 bases at J, leaving 5 bases unmatched. Per germline, CDR1 LGHNA and CDR2 YSLEER. The CDR3 DNA follows: TGCGCCAGCAGCCAAGAGACTAGCGGGTCATCCGAGCAGTACTTC. Translated: CASSQETSGSSEQYF.

In this sample, this clonotype turned up a few times. V is TRBV5-1 and J is TRBJ1-1; no clear D. CDR1 is SGHRS and CDR2 is YFSETQ in the germline V gene. The CDR3 loop spans 12 amino acids. The germline V and J ends were trimmed by 4 bases and 5 bases, with 9 bases remaining between them. The CDR3 here is CASSPYGTEAFF. The CDR3 nucleotides read TGCGCCAGCAGCCCTTATGGGACTGAAGCTTTCTTT. The variable domain in full, completed from reference TRBV5-1 and TRBJ1-1, reads KAGVTQTPRYLIKTRGQQVTLSCSPISGHRSVSWYQQTPGQGLQFLFEYFSETQRNKGNFPGRFSGRQFSNSRSEMNVSTLELGDSALYLCASSPYGTEAFFGQGTRLTVV.